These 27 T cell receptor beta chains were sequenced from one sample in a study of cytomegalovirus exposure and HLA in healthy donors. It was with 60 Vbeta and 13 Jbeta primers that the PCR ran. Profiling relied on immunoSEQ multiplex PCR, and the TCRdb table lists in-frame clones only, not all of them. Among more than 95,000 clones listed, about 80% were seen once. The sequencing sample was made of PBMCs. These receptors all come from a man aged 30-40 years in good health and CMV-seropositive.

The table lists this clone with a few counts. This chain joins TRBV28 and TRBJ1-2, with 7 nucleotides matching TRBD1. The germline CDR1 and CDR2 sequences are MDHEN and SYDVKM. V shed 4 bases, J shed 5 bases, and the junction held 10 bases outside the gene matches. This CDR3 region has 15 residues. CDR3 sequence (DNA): TGTGCCAGCAGTTCACCCGGGACAGACTTTTATGGCTACACCTTC. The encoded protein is CASSSPGTDFYGYTF.

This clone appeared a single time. CDR3 residues: CASSRGQGITEAFF. In DNA form, the CDR3 reads TGTGCCAGCAGTAGAGGACAGGGAATCACTGAAGCTTTCTTT. V usage is TRBV21-1 and J usage is TRBJ1-1; TRBD1, the table's D call, was not compared with the DNA. TRBV21-1 is listed as a pseudogene. This CDR3 comprises 14 residues.

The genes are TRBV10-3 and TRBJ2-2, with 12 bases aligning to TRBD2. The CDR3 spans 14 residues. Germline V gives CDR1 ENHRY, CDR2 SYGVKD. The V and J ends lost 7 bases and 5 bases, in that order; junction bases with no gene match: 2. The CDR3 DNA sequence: TGTGCCATCACGACTAGCGGGAGAACCGGGGAGCTGTTTTTT. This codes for CAITTSGRTGELFF.

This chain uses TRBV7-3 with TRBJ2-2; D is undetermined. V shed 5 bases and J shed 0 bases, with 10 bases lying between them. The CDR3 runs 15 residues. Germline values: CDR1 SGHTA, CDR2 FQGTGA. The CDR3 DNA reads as TGTGCCAGCAGCCCGTCGTATACGAACACCGGGGAGCTGTTTTTT. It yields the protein CASSPSYTNTGELFF.

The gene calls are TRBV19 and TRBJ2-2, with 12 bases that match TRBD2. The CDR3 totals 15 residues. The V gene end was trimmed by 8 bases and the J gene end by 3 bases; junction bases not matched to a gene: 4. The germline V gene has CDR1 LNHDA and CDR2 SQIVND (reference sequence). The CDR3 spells CASAGLAGHTGELFF. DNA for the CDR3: TGTGCCAGTGCCGGACTAGCGGGACACACCGGGGAGCTGTTTTTT.

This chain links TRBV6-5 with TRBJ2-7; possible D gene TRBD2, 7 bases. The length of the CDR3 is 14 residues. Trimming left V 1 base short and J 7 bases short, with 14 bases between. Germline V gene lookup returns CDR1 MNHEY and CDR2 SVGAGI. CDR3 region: CASSYWGGRGEQYF. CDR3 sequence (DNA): TGTGCCAGCAGTTACTGGGGGGGGCGAGGGGAGCAGTACTTC.

CDR3 nucleotides: TGCAGCGTCCCCCAGGGACTAGCGGGGGGGCCGGTCTATGAGCAGTTCTTC. This sequence encodes CSVPQGLAGGPVYEQFF. The chain recombines TRBV29-1 with TRBJ2-1; TRBD2 agrees at 16 bases. The CDR3 covers 17 residues. Germline assignment: CDR1 SQVTM and CDR2 ANQGSEA. The V segment lost 6 bases and the J segment 8 bases; nucleotides outside the gene matches: 13.

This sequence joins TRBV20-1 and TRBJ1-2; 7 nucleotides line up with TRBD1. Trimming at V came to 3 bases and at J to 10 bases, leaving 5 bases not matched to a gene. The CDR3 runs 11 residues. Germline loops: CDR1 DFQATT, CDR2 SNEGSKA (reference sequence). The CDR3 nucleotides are TGCAGTGCTAGTACAGGGGAATACTACACCTTC. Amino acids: CSASTGEYYTF.

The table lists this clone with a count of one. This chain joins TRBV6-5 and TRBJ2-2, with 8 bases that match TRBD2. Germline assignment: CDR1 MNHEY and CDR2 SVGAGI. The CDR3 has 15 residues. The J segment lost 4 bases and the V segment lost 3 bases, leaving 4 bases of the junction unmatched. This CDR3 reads CASSYPAGGTGELFF. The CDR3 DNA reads TGTGCCAGCAGTTATCCCGCGGGGGGCACCGGGGAGCTGTTTTTT.

Written as DNA, the CDR3 is TGTGCCACAAGGCGGCTGGACACAGATACGCAGTATTTT. It yields the protein CATRRLDTDTQYF. V gene TRBV28 combines with J gene TRBJ2-3; D remains unclear. V was clipped by 10 bases and J by 2 bases, with 13 bases between them. CDR1 MDHEN and CDR2 SYDVKM come from the germline V gene. The CDR3 covers 13 residues.

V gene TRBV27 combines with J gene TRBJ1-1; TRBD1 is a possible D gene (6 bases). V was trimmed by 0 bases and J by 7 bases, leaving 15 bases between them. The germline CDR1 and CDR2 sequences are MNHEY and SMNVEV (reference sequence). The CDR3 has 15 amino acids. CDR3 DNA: TGTGCCAGCAGTTTATCTCTGGGGGCGGGAGGTGAAGCTTTCTTT. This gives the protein CASSLSLGAGGEAFF.

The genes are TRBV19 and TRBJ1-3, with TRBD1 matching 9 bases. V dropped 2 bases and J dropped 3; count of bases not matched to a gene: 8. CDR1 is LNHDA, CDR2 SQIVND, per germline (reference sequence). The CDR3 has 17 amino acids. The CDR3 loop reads CASSIRGQGALGNTIYF. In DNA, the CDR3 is TGTGCCAGTAGTATAAGGGGACAGGGCGCGCTTGGAAACACCATATATTTT.

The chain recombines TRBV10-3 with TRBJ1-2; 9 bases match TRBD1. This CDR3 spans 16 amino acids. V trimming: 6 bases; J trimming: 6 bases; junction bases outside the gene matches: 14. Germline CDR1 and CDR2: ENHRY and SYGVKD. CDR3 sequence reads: CAIRPPGGTGPDGYTF. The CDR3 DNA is TGTGCCATCAGGCCCCCCGGCGGGACAGGGCCCGATGGCTACACCTTC.

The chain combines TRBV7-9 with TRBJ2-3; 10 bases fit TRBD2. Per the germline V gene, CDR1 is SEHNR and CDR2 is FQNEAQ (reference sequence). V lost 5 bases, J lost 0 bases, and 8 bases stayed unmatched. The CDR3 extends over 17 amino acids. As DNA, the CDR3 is TGTGCCAGCAGCCCCCACAGCGGGGGGGTTAGCACAGATACGCAGTATTTT. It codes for CASSPHSGGVSTDTQYF.

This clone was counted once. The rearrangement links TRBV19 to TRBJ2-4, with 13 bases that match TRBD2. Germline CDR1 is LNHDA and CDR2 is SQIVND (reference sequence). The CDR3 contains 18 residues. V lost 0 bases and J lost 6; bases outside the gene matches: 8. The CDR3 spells CASSIDHLGLAGVNIQYF. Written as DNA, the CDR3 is TGTGCCAGTAGTATAGATCACTTAGGACTAGCGGGAGTAAACATTCAGTACTTC.

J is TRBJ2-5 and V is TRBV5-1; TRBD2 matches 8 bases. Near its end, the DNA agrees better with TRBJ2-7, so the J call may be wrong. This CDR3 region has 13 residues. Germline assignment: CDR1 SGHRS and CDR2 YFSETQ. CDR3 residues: CASSWGLAYEQYF. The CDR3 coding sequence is TGCGCCAGCAGCTGGGGACTAGCCTACGAGCAGTACTTC.

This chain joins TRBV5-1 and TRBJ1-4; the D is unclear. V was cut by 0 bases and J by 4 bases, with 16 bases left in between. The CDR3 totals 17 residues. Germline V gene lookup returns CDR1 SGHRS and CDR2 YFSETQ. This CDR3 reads CASSLVGLASFNEKLFF. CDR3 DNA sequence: TGCGCCAGCAGCTTGGTGGGCTTGGCTTCCTTTAATGAAAAACTGTTTTTT.

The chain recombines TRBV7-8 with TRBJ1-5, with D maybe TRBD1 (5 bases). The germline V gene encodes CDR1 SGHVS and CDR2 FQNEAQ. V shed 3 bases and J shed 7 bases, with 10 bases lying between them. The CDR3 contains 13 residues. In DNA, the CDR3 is TGTGCCAGCAGCTTGCAGGGCGGCCAGCCCCAGCATTTT. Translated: CASSLQGGQPQHF.

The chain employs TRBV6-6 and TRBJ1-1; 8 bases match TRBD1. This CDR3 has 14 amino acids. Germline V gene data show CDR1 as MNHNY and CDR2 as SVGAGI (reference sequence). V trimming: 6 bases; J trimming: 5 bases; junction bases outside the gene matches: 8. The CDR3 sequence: CASSPQGASTEAFF. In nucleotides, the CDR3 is TGTGCCAGCAGCCCTCAGGGGGCCTCGACTGAAGCTTTCTTT.

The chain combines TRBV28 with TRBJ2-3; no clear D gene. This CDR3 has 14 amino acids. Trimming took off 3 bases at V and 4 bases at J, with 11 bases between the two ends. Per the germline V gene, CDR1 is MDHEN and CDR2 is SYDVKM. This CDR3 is CASSFLDRSDTQYF. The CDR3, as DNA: TGTGCCAGCAGTTTTCTAGATCGTTCAGATACGCAGTATTTT.

CDR3 sequence reads: CASSFDRDNEQYF. The DNA for the CDR3 is TGTGCCAGCAGCTTCGACAGGGACAACGAGCAGTACTTC. The chain uses TRBV11-3 and TRBJ2-7, with 7 bases fitting TRBD1. The germline V gene has CDR1 SGHNT and CDR2 YENEEA. This CDR3 is 13 amino acids long. Trimming at V came to 3 bases and at J to 5 bases, leaving 4 bases not matched to a gene.

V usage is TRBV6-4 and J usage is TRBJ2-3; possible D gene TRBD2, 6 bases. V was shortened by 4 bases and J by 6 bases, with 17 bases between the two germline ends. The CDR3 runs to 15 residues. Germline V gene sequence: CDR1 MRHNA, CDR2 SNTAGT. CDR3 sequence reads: CASSVTLAKGDTQYF. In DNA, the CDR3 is TGTGCCAGCAGTGTAACTCTAGCGAAGGGTGATACGCAGTATTTT.

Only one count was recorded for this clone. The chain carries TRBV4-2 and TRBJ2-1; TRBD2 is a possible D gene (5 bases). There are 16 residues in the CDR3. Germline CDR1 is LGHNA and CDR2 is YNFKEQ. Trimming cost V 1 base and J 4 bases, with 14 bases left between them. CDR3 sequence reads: CASSQGTRRSYNEQFF. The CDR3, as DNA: TGTGCCAGCAGCCAAGGAACTAGACGGAGTTACAATGAGCAGTTCTTC.

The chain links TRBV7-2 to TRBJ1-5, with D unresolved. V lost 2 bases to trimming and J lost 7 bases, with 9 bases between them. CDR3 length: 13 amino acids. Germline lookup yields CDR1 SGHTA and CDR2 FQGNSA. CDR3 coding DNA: TGTGCCAGCAGCTTAACGCGGGAACAGCCCCAGCATTTT. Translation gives CASSLTREQPQHF.

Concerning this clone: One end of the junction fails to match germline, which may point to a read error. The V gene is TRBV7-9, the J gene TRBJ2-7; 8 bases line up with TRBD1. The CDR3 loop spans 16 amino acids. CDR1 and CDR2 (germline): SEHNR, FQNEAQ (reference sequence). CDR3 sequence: CSSSMTGARLENEQYF. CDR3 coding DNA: TGTTCCAGCAGCATGACAGGGGCCCGCTTGGAGAACGAGCAGTACTTC.

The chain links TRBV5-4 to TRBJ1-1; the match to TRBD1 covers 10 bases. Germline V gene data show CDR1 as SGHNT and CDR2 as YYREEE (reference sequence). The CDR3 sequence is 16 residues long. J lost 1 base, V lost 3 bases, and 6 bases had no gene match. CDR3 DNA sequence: TGTGCCAGCAGCTGGGACAGGGGCTATCCGAACACTGAAGCTTTCTTT. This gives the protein CASSWDRGYPNTEAFF.

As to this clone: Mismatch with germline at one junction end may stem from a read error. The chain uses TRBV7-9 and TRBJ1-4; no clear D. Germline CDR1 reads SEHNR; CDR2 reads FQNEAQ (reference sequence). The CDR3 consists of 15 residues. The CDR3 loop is CSSSLFQVSNEKLFF. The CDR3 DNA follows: TGTTCCAGCAGCCTGTTCCAGGTTTCTAATGAAAAACTGTTTTTT.